This is a list of T cell receptor beta chains from one sample in a study of shared clonotypes between healthy human individuals. Produced via immunoSEQ multiplex PCR; TCRdb's table is partial and in-frame only. The table shows about 960,000 clones, with less than 85% occurring only once. Input material: memory CD4+ T cells sorted from blood. These receptors were obtained from a young man in good health. Each CDR3 is given with its conserved first and last residue. The order of the fields is CDR3 DNA, CDR3 protein, D gene, J gene, V gene, clone size. The D gene is left open where the match is weak. Expanded clones get a size class; other rows say once, few or many, or leave the size out.

DNA: TGTGCCAGCTCCCCGGCCAGTGGCCAGCCCCAGCATTTT; CDR3: CASSPASGQPQHF; D: .; J: TRBJ1-5; V: TRBV18; size: few
DNA: TGCGCCAGCAGCTTAACCGGGACAGGCCCCTACGAGCAGTACTTC; CDR3: CASSLTGTGPYEQYF; D: TRBD1; J: TRBJ2-7; V: TRBV5-1; size: .
DNA: TGTGCCAGCAGTCTAGCGGGAGGCAACACAGATACGCAGTATTTT; CDR3: CASSLAGGNTDTQYF; D: TRBD2; J: TRBJ2-3; V: TRBV7-2; size: .
DNA: TGTGCCAGCAGCGAGGGTCAGGGGGCCGCCGGGGAGCTGTTTTTT; CDR3: CASSEGQGAAGELFF; D: TRBD1; J: TRBJ2-2; V: TRBV7-2; size: .
DNA: TGTGCCAGCAGCTCGACTAGCGGGGGTACCTACGAGCAGTACTTC; CDR3: CASSSTSGGTYEQYF; D: TRBD2; J: TRBJ2-7; V: TRBV7-2; size: .
DNA: TGCGCCAGCCCCGGACAGCGCCTGCGGGTCCAAGAGACCCAGTACTTC; CDR3: CASPGQRLRVQETQYF; D: .; J: TRBJ2-5; V: TRBV5-1; size: .
DNA: TGTGCCAGCAGCCTATACACCGGGGAGCTGTTTTTT; CDR3: CASSLYTGELFF; D: .; J: TRBJ2-2; V: TRBV5-5; size: .
DNA: TGCAGCCTTCGGGGGTCTGGGGAGACCCAGTACTTC; CDR3: CSLRGSGETQYF; D: .; J: TRBJ2-5; V: TRBV29-1; size: many
DNA: TGTGCCAGCAGCTTGGCGACAGGACCAAAATCGGGCGAGCAGTACTTC; CDR3: CASSLATGPKSGEQYF; D: .; J: TRBJ2-7; V: TRBV5-6; size: .
DNA: TGTGCCAGCAGTAACAGGGAGGGAACCGGGGAGCTGTTTTTT; CDR3: CASSNREGTGELFF; D: .; J: TRBJ2-2; V: TRBV2; size: .
DNA: TGTGCCAGCAGAGAAACTAACTATGGCTACACCTTC; CDR3: CASRETNYGYTF; D: .; J: TRBJ1-2; V: TRBV2; size: .
DNA: TGCGCCAGCAGCCAGGACGGAGGGGGTGGTGGCAATGAGCAGTTCTTC; CDR3: CASSQDGGGGGNEQFF; D: .; J: TRBJ2-1; V: TRBV4-1; size: .
DNA: TGTGCCAGCAGCCCCTCCTCGGGGACTAACTATGGCTACACCTTC; CDR3: CASSPSSGTNYGYTF; D: .; J: TRBJ1-2; V: TRBV7-2; size: once
DNA: TGTGCCAGCAGTGTGACTGGCCGGGCAGATACGCAGTATTTT; CDR3: CASSVTGRADTQYF; D: .; J: TRBJ2-3; V: TRBV6-4; size: .
DNA: TGTGCCAGCAGTTTGGACAGGGGGAATTCACCCCTCCACTTT; CDR3: CASSLDRGNSPLHF; D: TRBD1; J: TRBJ1-6; V: TRBV6-5; size: .
DNA: TGCGCCAGCTCCATCTTGACTAGCGGGAGGGCTATGGGGTTTGGGACTGAGCAGTTCTTC; CDR3: CASSILTSGRAMGFGTEQFF; D: TRBD2; J: TRBJ2-1; V: TRBV10-2; size: few
DNA: TGCGCCAGCGGGACAGGGCCGAACACTGAAGCTTTCTTT; CDR3: CASGTGPNTEAFF; D: TRBD1; J: TRBJ1-1; V: TRBV5-1; size: few